One sample yielded the 31 T cell receptor beta chains listed below, sequenced in a study of T cell responses to AZD1222 COVID-19 vaccine. Here immunoSEQ multiplex PCR was the method, and the copy in TCRdb shows in-frame clones only, minus some. Here the sample spans about 120,000 clones, 70% to 90% being singletons. The sequencing here drew on peripheral blood, taken on day 0 of AZD1222 vaccination. Every receptor here comes from an adult in good health.

The chain has TRBV14 and TRBJ1-2; unclear D gene. Germline CDR1 SGHDN, CDR2 FVKESK. Trimming left V 3 bases short and J 8 bases short, with 10 bases between. The CDR3 totals 12 residues. The CDR3 loop reads CASSQGVWGYTF. CDR3 DNA sequence: TGTGCCAGCAGCCAGGGAGTATGGGGCTACACCTTC.

The rearrangement uses TRBV10-1 and TRBJ2-1; no definite D call. The germline CDR1 and CDR2 sequences are WNHNN and SYGVQD (reference sequence). V lost 0 bases and J 5 bases, leaving 14 bases between the germline ends. The CDR3 totals 16 residues. The CDR3 region has the DNA TGCGCCAGCAGTGAGTCGTCCCGGTTTCCCAACAATGAGCAGTTCTTC. Encoded protein: CASSESSRFPNNEQFF.

This clone was seen a single time. The J gene is TRBJ1-6, the V gene TRBV6-5, with D uncertain. The CDR3 totals 14 residues. The V and J ends lost 7 bases and 0 bases respectively, with 7 bases between them. Germline CDR1 MNHEY, CDR2 SVGAGI. The DNA for the CDR3 is TGTGCCAGCATGGGTAGCTCCTATAATTCACCCCTCCACTTT. Translation: CASMGSSYNSPLHF.

V is TRBV28 and J is TRBJ1-2, with a tentative D call TRBD1 (6 bases). Trimming took 8 bases from V and 10 from J, leaving 17 bases between them. Germline V gives CDR1 MDHEN, CDR2 SYDVKM. The CDR3 runs 12 residues. The DNA for the CDR3 is TGTGCCAGCTGGGGGGGACAATTCCCCTACACCTTC. The encoded protein is CASWGGQFPYTF.

The chain recombines TRBV6-5 with TRBJ1-1; TRBD1 matches 8 bases. This CDR3 contains 13 residues. Germline lookup yields CDR1 MNHEY and CDR2 SVGAGI. Trimming at V came to 5 bases and at J to 4 bases, leaving 3 bases not matched to a gene. CDR3 nucleotides: TGTGCCAGCAGTCATGGGACAGGCACTGAAGCTTTCTTT. It encodes CASSHGTGTEAFF.

This chain uses TRBV28 with TRBJ1-1; D is unresolved. Germline assignment: CDR1 MDHEN and CDR2 SYDVKM. The CDR3 totals 10 residues. V was shortened by 6 bases and J by 5 bases, with 4 bases between the two germline ends. CDR3 sequence reads: CASRRTEAFF. In nucleotides, the CDR3 is TGTGCCAGCAGGCGTACTGAAGCTTTCTTT.

The CDR3 is CASLTGLAGPTDTQYF. The CDR3 DNA reads as TGCGCCAGCCTAACGGGACTAGCGGGGCCCACAGATACGCAGTATTTT. The V gene is TRBV5-1, the J gene TRBJ2-3; 13 bases agree with TRBD2. V shed 7 bases, J shed 2 bases, and the junction held 7 bases outside the gene matches. The CDR3 loop spans 16 amino acids. Germline CDR1 and CDR2: SGHRS and YFSETQ. The whole variable domain, filled in from reference TRBV5-1 and TRBJ2-3, reads KAGVTQTPRYLIKTRGQQVTLSCSPISGHRSVSWYQQTPGQGLQFLFEYFSETQRNKGNFPGRFSGRQFSNSRSEMNVSTLELGDSALYLCASLTGLAGPTDTQYFGPGTRLTVL.

V and J are TRBV5-4 and TRBJ1-2, with 7 nucleotides matching TRBD1. The CDR3 spans 16 residues. CDR1 and CDR2 (germline): SGHNT, YYREEE (reference sequence). V lost 1 base, J lost 5 bases, and 11 bases stayed unmatched. DNA for the CDR3: TGTGCCAGCAGCTTGTCCGGGACAGCGGCTTTATATGGCTACACCTTC. Its translation: CASSLSGTAALYGYTF.

This rearrangement joins TRBV6-5 to TRBJ2-7; perhaps TRBD2 as D (6 bases). Per germline, CDR1 MNHEY and CDR2 SVGAGI. Trimming cost V 7 bases and J 2 bases, with 12 bases left between them. The CDR3 totals 13 residues. For the CDR3, the DNA is TGTGCCAGCACCCCCGGGACTCCCTACGAGCAGTACTTC. Its protein product is CASTPGTPYEQYF.

The chain recombines TRBV19 with TRBJ1-1; D gene uncertain. The CDR3 has 13 amino acids. The germline gives CDR1 LNHDA, CDR2 SQIVND (reference sequence). The V gene lost 0 bases and the J gene lost 4 bases, with 6 bases spanning the gap. This CDR3 reads CASSIEWGTEAFF. The CDR3 DNA reads TGTGCCAGTAGTATAGAGTGGGGCACTGAAGCTTTCTTT.

The chain joins TRBV9 to TRBJ2-3, with D possibly TRBD2 on 5 matching bases. The CDR3 sequence is 15 residues long. Germline V lookup: CDR1 SGDLS, CDR2 YYNGEE. Trimming removed 3 bases from V and 4 bases from J, with 15 bases in between. CDR3: CASSEGDKPPDTQYF. DNA for the CDR3: TGTGCCAGCAGCGAGGGAGACAAACCCCCAGATACGCAGTATTTT.

The chain links TRBV5-1 to TRBJ2-2; the match to TRBD1 covers 10 bases. Germline CDR1 and CDR2: SGHRS and YFSETQ. V gave up 3 bases and J gave up 7 bases; unmatched junction bases: 3. The CDR3 sequence is 14 residues long. CDR3: CASSSGQGLGELFF. The CDR3 region has the DNA TGCGCCAGCAGCTCGGGACAGGGGCTCGGGGAGCTGTTTTTT.

This chain joins TRBV10-2 and TRBJ2-3, with D perhaps TRBD2 (6 bases). V was pared by 4 bases and J by 4 bases, with 15 bases between. The germline CDR1 and CDR2 sequences are WSHSY and SAAADI. CDR3 length equals 15 residues. This CDR3 is CASSVEGRGADTQYF. In nucleotides, the CDR3 is TGCGCCAGCAGTGTGGAGGGAAGGGGTGCAGATACGCAGTATTTT.

The genes are TRBV30 and TRBJ2-7; no clear D gene. V gave up 3 bases and J gave up 1 base, with 4 bases separating them. The CDR3 runs to 11 residues. Germline V CDR1 and CDR2: GTSNPN, SVGIG (reference sequence). CDR3 sequence reads: CAWSGSYEQYF. The CDR3 nucleotides read TGTGCCTGGAGCGGATCCTACGAGCAGTACTTC.

The chain recombines TRBV3-1 (or the pseudogene TRBV3-2) with TRBJ1-4; a weak D match, TRBD1 (5 bases). The CDR3 has 14 amino acids. The germline gives CDR1 LGHDT, CDR2 YNNKEL (reference sequence). Trimming shortened V by 8 bases and J by 2 bases, and 12 bases separated the two germline ends. DNA for the CDR3: TGTGCCAGCGGAACGGGGCTTACTAATGAAAAACTGTTTTTT. Protein: CASGTGLTNEKLFF.

The V gene is TRBV7-8, the J gene TRBJ2-1; 14 bases agree with TRBD2. V shed 4 bases and J 6 bases; nucleotides not matched to a gene: 8. CDR3 length: 17 residues. CDR1 is SGHVS, CDR2 FQNEAQ, per germline. The CDR3 region has the DNA TGTGCCAGCAGCTCTAGGGGACTAGCGGGAGCTTTCAATGAGCAGTTCTTC. Encoded protein: CASSSRGLAGAFNEQFF.

This chain connects TRBV5-6 to TRBJ1-3, with D maybe TRBD1 (5 bases). The CDR3 runs 15 residues. The V end was cut by 3 bases, the J end by 2 bases, with 12 bases between. From germline, CDR1 is SGHDT and CDR2 YYEEEE. This CDR3 reads CASSSVGVAGNTIYF. The DNA for the CDR3 is TGTGCCAGCAGCTCCGTGGGGGTAGCTGGAAACACCATATATTTT.

CDR3 DNA sequence: TGTGCCAGCAGCCAAGAGGGAGTTAACACCGGGGAGCTGTTTTTT. Its translation is CASSQEGVNTGELFF. The V gene is TRBV3-1 (or the pseudogene TRBV3-2), the J gene TRBJ2-2, with a weak D call TRBD2 (5 bases). Germline CDR1 is LGHDT and CDR2 is YNNKEL (reference sequence). Between the trimmed V and J ends, which lost 0 bases and 2 bases, there was a span of 7 bases. The CDR3 extends over 15 amino acids.

The J gene is TRBJ1-1, the V gene TRBV7-3; D is unresolved. Trimming pared 2 bases from V and 1 base from J, leaving 8 bases between. Germline CDR1 and CDR2: SGHTA and FQGTGA. The CDR3 sequence is 14 residues long. In nucleotides, the CDR3 is TGTGCCAGCAGCTTAGGACGGGGGAACACTGAAGCTTTCTTT. The encoded protein is CASSLGRGNTEAFF. Full variable domain (remainder filled in from reference TRBV7-3 and TRBJ1-1): GAGVSQTPSNKVTEKGKYVELRCDPISGHTALYWYRQSLGQGPEFLIYFQGTGAADDSGLPNDRFFAVRPEGSVSTLKIQRTERGDSAVYLCASSLGRGNTEAFFGQGTRLTVV.

This chain links TRBV6-5 with TRBJ1-6, with D perhaps TRBD1 (6 bases). The CDR3 is 16 residues long. V shed 0 bases and J shed 9 bases, with 15 bases lying between them. CDR1 MNHEY and CDR2 SVGAGI come from the germline V gene. This CDR3 is CASSYSGGIMGSPLHF. The CDR3 nucleotides read TGTGCCAGCAGTTACTCAGGGGGTATTATGGGTTCACCCCTCCACTTT.

This sequence joins TRBV30 and TRBJ1-6, with TRBD1 as a possible D gene (6 bases). The V end lost 2 bases, the J end lost 7 bases, and 9 bases lay between the germline ends. From germline, CDR1 is GTSNPN and CDR2 SVGIG (reference sequence). This CDR3 is 13 amino acids long. The CDR3 DNA sequence: TGTGCCTGGAGTCCCGGACAGAATTCACCCCTCCACTTT. The encoded protein is CAWSPGQNSPLHF.

V usage is TRBV5-5 and J usage is TRBJ2-5; D remains ambiguous. Germline CDR1 and CDR2: SGHKS and YYEKEE (reference sequence). The CDR3 consists of 16 residues. V was trimmed by 0 bases and J by 2 bases, leaving 14 bases between them. Here the CDR3 DNA reads TGTGCCAGCAGCTTGGTCTTCCCCCACATACAAGAGACCCAGTACTTC. It is translated as CASSLVFPHIQETQYF.

This clone was picked up one time. The chain has TRBV28 and TRBJ1-4; 7 bases match TRBD1. V lost 2 bases and J lost 7; bases outside the gene matches: 4. Germline V lookup: CDR1 MDHEN, CDR2 SYDVKM. This CDR3 has 14 residues. The CDR3 DNA follows: TGTGCCAGCAGTTTAGGTCAGGGGGTTGAAAAACTGTTTTTT. This gives the protein CASSLGQGVEKLFF.

In regard to this clone: This same CDR3 is encoded by further DNA sequences in the sample. V and J are TRBV28 and TRBJ2-3, with unresolved D. Trimming took 2 bases from V and 4 from J, leaving 7 bases between them. CDR3 length: 13 residues. The V gene's germline CDR1 is MDHEN and CDR2 SYDVKM. The CDR3 region is CASSLRAPDTQYF. The DNA for the CDR3 is TGTGCCAGCAGTTTAAGGGCACCAGATACGCAGTATTTT.

The gene calls are TRBV6-6 and TRBJ2-3, with TRBD2 identical over 11 bases. The length of the CDR3 is 15 residues. V lost 6 bases, J lost 2 bases, and 4 bases stayed unmatched. Per germline, CDR1 MNHNY and CDR2 SVGAGI (reference sequence). The CDR3 DNA reads TGTGCCAGCAGGGGACTAGCGGATTCCACAGATACGCAGTATTTT. This gives the protein CASRGLADSTDTQYF.

This clone was picked up one time. The chain employs TRBV14 and TRBJ2-1; D may be TRBD2 (5 bases). Germline CDR1 reads SGHDN; CDR2 reads FVKESK. This CDR3 has 20 amino acids. Trimming took off 1 base at V and 5 bases at J, with 27 bases between the two ends. The CDR3 protein is CASSQVVARAGLVGNNEQFF. The CDR3 coding sequence is TGTGCCAGCAGCCAAGTTGTGGCCCGGGCAGGACTCGTTGGGAACAATGAGCAGTTCTTC.

The rearrangement uses TRBV7-3 and TRBJ2-1; 11 positions match TRBD2. Trimming at V came to 3 bases and at J to 1 base, leaving 8 bases not matched to a gene. This CDR3 spans 18 amino acids. The V gene's germline CDR1 is SGHTA and CDR2 FQGTGA. For the CDR3, the DNA is TGTGCCAGCAGCTTGTCCGGGACTAGCGGACGATCCTACAATGAGCAGTTCTTC. Translation gives CASSLSGTSGRSYNEQFF.

This clone was recorded only once. V is TRBV5-1 and J is TRBJ2-7; the match to TRBD1 covers 7 bases. Unmatched junction bases numbered 7, after V lost 4 bases and J lost 3 bases. Germline V gives CDR1 SGHRS, CDR2 YFSETQ. The CDR3 extends over 14 amino acids. In DNA, the CDR3 is TGCGCCAGCAGCAGAACGACAGGGAACTACGAGCAGTACTTC. Its protein is CASSRTTGNYEQYF.

This rearrangement joins TRBV9 to TRBJ1-2; tentative D call: TRBD1 (5 bases). The germline V and J ends were trimmed by 0 bases and 4 bases, with 16 bases remaining between them. The CDR3 sequence is 16 residues long. Germline assignment: CDR1 SGDLS and CDR2 YYNGEE. The CDR3 DNA reads as TGTGCCAGCAGCGTAGCAGAACAACCGGGACTCTATGGCTACACCTTC. It codes for CASSVAEQPGLYGYTF.

This clone was observed a handful of times. The rearrangement joins TRBV3-1 (or the pseudogene TRBV3-2) to TRBJ1-3; 8 bases are shared with TRBD1. The CDR3 runs 17 residues. Germline-derived CDR1 and CDR2 are LGHDT and YNNKEL (reference sequence). With 4 bases clipped from V and 0 bases from J, the junction kept 8 bases outside the gene matches. This CDR3 is CASSLPGTGTSGNTIYF. Here the CDR3 DNA reads TGTGCCAGCAGCCTCCCCGGGACAGGAACCTCTGGAAACACCATATATTTT.

The chain joins TRBV4-1 to TRBJ1-6, with 7 bases fitting TRBD1. Germline CDR1 MGHRA, CDR2 YSYEKL. The CDR3 totals 16 residues. Trimming took 5 bases from V and 7 from J; bases not matched to a gene: 11. CDR3: CASSYRQGGGNSPLHF. The CDR3 coding sequence is TGCGCCAGCAGCTATCGACAGGGTGGGGGCAATTCACCCCTCCACTTT.